Sequencing of this TCR beta chain was carried out in a study of human T cells and chemical hapten exposure. The CDR3 covers 14 residues. V shed 4 bases, J shed 6 bases, and the junction held 2 bases outside the gene matches. The V gene's germline CDR1 is LNHDA and CDR2 SQIVND (reference sequence). In this sample, this clonotype turned up a few times. TCRdb used MiXCR to reprocess the RACE reads, holding one entry per CDR3 protein. The repertoire has 95,000 to 100,000 distinct CDR3 sequences, around 12% of them found once; the top ten carry less than 2.5%. Specified time point: patch test 1, 2 weeks after DPC sensitization. Indicated treatment: therapeutic diphenylcyclopropenone sensitization with weekly scalp DPC.

The sequence derives from a woman between 40 and 55 years old with alopecia areata. Some clones in this sample may be carry-over from other donors' samples. This specimen was whole blood, taken in connection with sensitization to the hapten diphenylcyclopropenone (DPC). This chain links TRBV19 with TRBJ2-2; TRBD2 matches at 10 bases. The CDR3 DNA is TGTGCCAGTAGTACCCTAGCGGGGGCCGGGGAGCTGTTTTTT. Translation: CASSTLAGAGELFF. Variable domain in full (rest from reference TRBV19 and TRBJ2-2): DGGITQSPKYLFRKEGQNVTLSCEQNLNHDAMYWYRQDPGQGLRLIYYSQIVNDFQKGDIAEGYSVSREKKESFPLTVTSAQKNPTAFYLCASSTLAGAGELFFGEGSRLTVL.